This T cell receptor beta chain was profiled in a study of T-cell reconstitution after alpha-beta-depleted transplantation in children. Losses at the gene ends were 3 bases for V and 2 bases for J; bases not matched to a gene: 7. The CDR3 sequence is 16 residues long. As it was prepared, the TCRbeta library received unique molecular identifiers. In TCRdb, the PCR reads were re-called with MiXCR into one record per CDR3 protein. The sample lists a few hundred thousand distinct CDR3 sequences; just over 20% were seen once. This TCR was sampled from a human donor who donated a stem cell graft to a child with acute myeloid leukemia. The chain recombines TRBV12-3 or TRBV12-4 with TRBJ2-5; 9 nucleotides align to TRBD2. This material consisted of PBMCs from the stem cell graft donor, taken from the stem cell graft. As DNA, the CDR3 is TGTGCCAGCAGTTTGGCTAGCGGGATGACACAAGAGACCCAGTACTTC. Translating gives CASSLASGMTQETQYF.